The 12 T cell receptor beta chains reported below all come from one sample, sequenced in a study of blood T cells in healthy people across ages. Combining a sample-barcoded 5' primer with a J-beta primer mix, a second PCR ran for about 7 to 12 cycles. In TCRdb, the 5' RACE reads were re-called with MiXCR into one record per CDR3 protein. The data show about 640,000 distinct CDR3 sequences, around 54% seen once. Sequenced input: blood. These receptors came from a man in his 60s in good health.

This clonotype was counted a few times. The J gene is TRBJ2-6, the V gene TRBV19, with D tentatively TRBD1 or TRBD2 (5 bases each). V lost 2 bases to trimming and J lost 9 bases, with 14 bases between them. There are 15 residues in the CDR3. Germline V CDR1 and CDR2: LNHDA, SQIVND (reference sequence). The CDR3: CASSIPSQGVNVLTF. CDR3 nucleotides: TGTGCCAGTAGTATACCGTCGCAGGGAGTCAACGTCCTGACTTTC. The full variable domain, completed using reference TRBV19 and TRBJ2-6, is DGGITQSPKYLFRKEGQNVTLSCEQNLNHDAMYWYRQDPGQGLRLIYYSQIVNDFQKGDIAEGYSVSREKKESFPLTVTSAQKNPTAFYLCASSIPSQGVNVLTFGAGSRLTVL.

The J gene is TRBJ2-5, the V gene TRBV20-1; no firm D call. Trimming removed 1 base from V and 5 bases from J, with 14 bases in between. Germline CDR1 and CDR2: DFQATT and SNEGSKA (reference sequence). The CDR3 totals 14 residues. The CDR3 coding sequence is TGCAGTGCTAGAGTGCCGGGTCCGAGGGAGACCCAGTACTTC. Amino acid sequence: CSARVPGPRETQYF.

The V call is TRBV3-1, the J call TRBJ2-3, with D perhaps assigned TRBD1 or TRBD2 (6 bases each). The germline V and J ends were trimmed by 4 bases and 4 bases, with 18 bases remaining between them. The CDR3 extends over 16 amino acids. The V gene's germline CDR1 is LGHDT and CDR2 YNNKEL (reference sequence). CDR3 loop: CASSPGAGGGPDTQYF. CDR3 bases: TGTGCCAGCAGCCCAGGGGCAGGCGGAGGGCCAGATACGCAGTATTTT.

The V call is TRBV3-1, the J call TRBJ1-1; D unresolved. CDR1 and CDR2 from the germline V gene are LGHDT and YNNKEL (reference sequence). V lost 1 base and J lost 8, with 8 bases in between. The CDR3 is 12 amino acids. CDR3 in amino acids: CASSQVIGEAFF. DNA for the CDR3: TGTGCCAGCAGCCAAGTCATTGGGGAAGCTTTCTTT.

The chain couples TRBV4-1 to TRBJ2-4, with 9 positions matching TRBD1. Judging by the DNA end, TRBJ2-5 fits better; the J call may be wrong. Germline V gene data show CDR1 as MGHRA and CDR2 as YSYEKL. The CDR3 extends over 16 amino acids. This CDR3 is CASSQGPGTGQETQYF. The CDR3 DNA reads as TGCGCCAGCAGCCAGGGACCGGGGACAGGGCAAGAGACCCAGTACTTC.

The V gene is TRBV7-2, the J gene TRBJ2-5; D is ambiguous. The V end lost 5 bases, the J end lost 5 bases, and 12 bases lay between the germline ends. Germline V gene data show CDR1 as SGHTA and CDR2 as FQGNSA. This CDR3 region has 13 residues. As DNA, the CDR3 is TGTGCCAGCAGCCACCGAGTGACCGAGACCCAGTACTTC. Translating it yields CASSHRVTETQYF. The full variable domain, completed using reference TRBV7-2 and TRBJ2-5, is GAGVSQSPSNKVTEKGKDVELRCDPISGHTALYWYRQSLGQGLEFLIYFQGNSAPDKSGLPSDRFSAERTGGSVSTLTIQRTQQEDSAVYLCASSHRVTETQYFGPGTRLLVL.

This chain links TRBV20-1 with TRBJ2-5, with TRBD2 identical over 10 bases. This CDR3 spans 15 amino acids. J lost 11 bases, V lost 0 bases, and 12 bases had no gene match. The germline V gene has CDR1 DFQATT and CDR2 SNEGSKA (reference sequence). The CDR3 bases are TGCAGTGCTAGAGATCAAGCGGGGGGGCCTAATGAGCAGTACTTC. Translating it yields CSARDQAGGPNEQYF.

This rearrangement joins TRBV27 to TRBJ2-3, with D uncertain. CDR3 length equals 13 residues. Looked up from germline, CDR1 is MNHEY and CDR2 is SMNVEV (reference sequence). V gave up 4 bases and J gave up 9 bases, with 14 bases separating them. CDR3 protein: CASSSPDRETQYF. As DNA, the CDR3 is TGTGCCAGCAGTTCTCCCGACCGCGAGACGCAGTATTTT.

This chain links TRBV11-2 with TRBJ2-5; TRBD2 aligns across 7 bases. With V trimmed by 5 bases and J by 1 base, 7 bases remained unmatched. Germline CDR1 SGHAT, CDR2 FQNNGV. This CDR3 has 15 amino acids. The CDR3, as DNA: TGTGCCAGCAGCCGTCTCGGGGGGTCCCAAGAGACCCAGTACTTC. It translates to CASSRLGGSQETQYF.

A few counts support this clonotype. The CDR3 reads CASSQVGTGETQYF. The CDR3 coding sequence is TGTGCCAGCAGCCAAGTCGGCACCGGGGAGACCCAGTACTTC. The chain links TRBV3-1 to TRBJ2-5; D not certain. CDR3 length: 14 amino acids. Trimming removed 1 base from V and 5 bases from J, with 11 bases in between. Germline CDR1 LGHDT, CDR2 YNNKEL (reference sequence).

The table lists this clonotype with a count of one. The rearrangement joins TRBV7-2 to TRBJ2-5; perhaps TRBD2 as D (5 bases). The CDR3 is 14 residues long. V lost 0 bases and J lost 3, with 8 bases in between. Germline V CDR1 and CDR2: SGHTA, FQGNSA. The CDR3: CASSLALAKETQYF. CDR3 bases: TGTGCCAGCAGCTTAGCCCTAGCAAAAGAGACCCAGTACTTC.

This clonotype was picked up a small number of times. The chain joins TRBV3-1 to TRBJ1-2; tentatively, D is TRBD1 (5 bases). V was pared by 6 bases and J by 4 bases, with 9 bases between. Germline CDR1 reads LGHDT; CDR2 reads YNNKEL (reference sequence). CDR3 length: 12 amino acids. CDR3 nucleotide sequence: TGTGCCAGCAGAGGACAACGCTATGGCTACACCTTC. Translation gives CASRGQRYGYTF.